These T cell receptor beta chains were read from a single sample in a study of cytotoxic CD8 clonotypes in ibrutinib-treated CLL. Repertoires were generated with immunoSEQ multiplex PCR, while TCRdb's copy carries only in-frame clones and drops some. The table lists approximately 320,000 clones, 67% of them singletons. Sequencing was performed on PBMCs, taken after 36 months of ibrutinib treatment. Every receptor here comes from a human donor with chronic lymphocytic leukemia. Both conserved end residues are part of each CDR3. A D gene is named only where the DNA matches it firmly. Clone size is not always given. Where it is, it says once, few, many or a class for expanded clones.

D: .
V: TRBV18
length: 14
size: .
J: TRBJ2-5
DNA: TGTGCCAGCTCCCACCCGAGGGGGTCGGAGACCCAGTACTTC
CDR3: CASSHPRGSETQYF

D: TRBD1
V: TRBV11-3
length: 14
size: once
J: TRBJ2-7
DNA: TGTGCCAGCAGCCCCCAGGGGGCTCCCTACGAGCAGTACTTC
CDR3: CASSPQGAPYEQYF

D: .
V: TRBV4-1
length: 13
size: few
J: TRBJ1-1
DNA: TGCGCCAGCAGCCAAGCTCTGGCGACTGAAGCTTTCTTT
CDR3: CASSQALATEAFF

D: TRBD1
V: TRBV15
length: 16
size: .
J: TRBJ1-2
DNA: TGTGCCACCAGCGCCCGACAGGGGTCAGCTAACTATGGCTACACCTTC
CDR3: CATSARQGSANYGYTF

D: TRBD1
V: TRBV11-2
length: 16
size: .
J: TRBJ1-2
DNA: TGTGCCAGCAGTAGTATTTGGGACAGGGGAAACTATGGCTACACCTTC
CDR3: CASSSIWDRGNYGYTF

D: .
V: TRBV6-5
length: 13
size: .
J: TRBJ2-7
DNA: TGTGCCAGCAGGGAATCTCGGGGTGACGAGCAGTACTTC
CDR3: CASRESRGDEQYF

D: .
V: TRBV5-5
length: 15
size: few
J: TRBJ1-5
DNA: TGTGCCAGCAGGCCTAGCATCGGAGGGGGGCAGCCCCAGCATTTT
CDR3: CASRPSIGGGQPQHF

D: .
V: TRBV29-1
length: 12
size: .
J: TRBJ2-1
DNA: TGCAGCGTCCCGACAGCCTACAATGAGCAGTTCTTC
CDR3: CSVPTAYNEQFF

D: TRBD2
V: TRBV29-1
length: 14
size: .
J: TRBJ2-7
DNA: TGCAGCGTTGAGGTAGCGGGGCGCTTCTACGAGCAGTACTTC
CDR3: CSVEVAGRFYEQYF

D: .
V: TRBV6-5
length: 13
size: few
J: TRBJ2-7
DNA: TGTGCCAGCAGTTACTCTAGTGGGGGCGAGCAGTACTTC
CDR3: CASSYSSGGEQYF

D: .
V: TRBV15
length: 12
size: .
J: TRBJ2-3
DNA: TGTGCCACCAGCACAGATGGAGATACGCAGTATTTT
CDR3: CATSTDGDTQYF

D: .
V: TRBV6-5
length: 15
size: .
J: TRBJ2-4
DNA: TGTGCCAGCAGTTACGGTCTCCCAGCCAAAAACATTCAGTACTTC
CDR3: CASSYGLPAKNIQYF

D: .
V: TRBV19
length: 16
size: few
J: TRBJ1-5
DNA: TGTGCCAGTAGTATCAGGACGGGCGGTAGCAATCAGCCCCAGCATTTT
CDR3: CASSIRTGGSNQPQHF

D: .
V: TRBV29-1
length: 14
size: .
J: TRBJ2-3
DNA: TGCAGCGTACTGACAGGGCGGGGTGGAGATACGCAGTATTTT
CDR3: CSVLTGRGGDTQYF

D: .
V: TRBV5-6
length: 14
size: .
J: TRBJ1-1
DNA: TGTGCCAGCAGTCCTGGGGGTCCCCGGGGAGGAGCTTTCTTT
CDR3: CASSPGGPRGGAFF

D: .
V: TRBV7-9
length: 15
size: .
J: TRBJ2-7
DNA: TGTGCCAGCAGCCCCGTGGCCTCGAATGACTACGAGCAGTACTTC
CDR3: CASSPVASNDYEQYF

D: .
V: TRBV7-8
length: 15
size: .
J: TRBJ1-1
DNA: TGTGCCAGCAGCTTAGCGGGGAACAGGGTTACTGAAGCTTTCTTT
CDR3: CASSLAGNRVTEAFF

D: TRBD1
V: TRBV12-5
length: 17
size: few
J: TRBJ1-2
DNA: TGTGCTAGTGGTTTGGTCTTAACCCCCGGGACAGGCTATGGCTACACCTTC
CDR3: CASGLVLTPGTGYGYTF

D: .
V: TRBV18
length: 11
size: .
J: TRBJ2-5
DNA: TGTGCCAGCTCCCAACAAGAGACCCAGTACTTC
CDR3: CASSQQETQYF

D: .
V: TRBV18
length: 13
size: .
J: TRBJ2-7
DNA: TGTGCCAGCTCACCAACGCGATACTACGAGCAGTACTTC
CDR3: CASSPTRYYEQYF

D: .
V: TRBV27
length: 12
size: .
J: TRBJ2-7
DNA: TGTGCCAGCAGTTTATCGGTGGGCGAGCAGTACTTC
CDR3: CASSLSVGEQYF

D: .
V: TRBV6-1
length: 13
size: .
J: TRBJ1-1
DNA: TGTGCCAGCAGTGAAATTGTCAGGCCTGAAGCTTTCTTT
CDR3: CASSEIVRPEAFF

D: .
V: TRBV29-1
length: 14
size: .
J: TRBJ1-1
DNA: TGCAGCGTTGTTCGGGGGCCTATGAACACTGAAGCTTTCTTT
CDR3: CSVVRGPMNTEAFF

D: TRBD2
V: TRBV27
length: 15
size: .
J: TRBJ2-1
DNA: TGTGCCAGCAGTTCTCCGGGACTAGGGTACAATGAGCAGTTCTTC
CDR3: CASSSPGLGYNEQFF

D: .
V: TRBV9
length: 16
size: .
J: TRBJ2-2
DNA: TGTGCCAGCAGCGTAGCTACTGGGCTCAACACCGGGGAGCTGTTTTTT
CDR3: CASSVATGLNTGELFF

D: .
V: TRBV27
length: 13
size: .
J: TRBJ2-2
DNA: TGTGCCAGCAGCATCGAAGGGGGTGGGGAGCTGTTTTTT
CDR3: CASSIEGGGELFF

D: .
V: TRBV27
length: 15
size: .
J: TRBJ2-6
DNA: TGTGCCAGCAGAGAACAGCGCTCTGGGGCCAACGTCCTGACTTTC
CDR3: CASREQRSGANVLTF

D: TRBD2
V: TRBV5-6
length: 15
size: few
J: TRBJ2-2
DNA: TGTGCCAGCAGCGATAGCGGGAGGGGCACCGGGGAGCTGTTTTTT
CDR3: CASSDSGRGTGELFF

D: TRBD1
V: TRBV5-6
length: 13
size: few
J: TRBJ1-2
DNA: TGTGCCAGCAGCGCAGACAGGGGGCTCGGCTACACCTTC
CDR3: CASSADRGLGYTF

D: .
V: TRBV19
length: 13
size: .
J: TRBJ2-3
DNA: TGTGCCAGTCAAGCCTTTAGGGGAGATACGCAGTATTTT
CDR3: CASQAFRGDTQYF

D: .
V: TRBV6-6
length: 16
size: once
J: TRBJ1-6
DNA: TGTGCCAGCAGTTACTCAGGCTCCTCCTATAATTCACCCCTCCACTTT
CDR3: CASSYSGSSYNSPLHF

D: .
V: TRBV4-1
length: 17
size: once
J: TRBJ2-1
DNA: TGCGCCAGCAGCCACCCTGGGGTTGGGGGCCTCATCAATGAGCAGTTCTTC
CDR3: CASSHPGVGGLINEQFF

D: .
V: TRBV2
length: 11
size: .
J: TRBJ1-2
DNA: TGTGCCAGCATGGCCGTTTATGGCTACACCTTC
CDR3: CASMAVYGYTF

D: TRBD2
V: TRBV9
length: 16
size: .
J: TRBJ2-3
DNA: TGTGCCAGCAGCCCTCGCAGCGGGGGAAACACAGATACGCAGTATTTT
CDR3: CASSPRSGGNTDTQYF

D: .
V: TRBV5-4
length: 14
size: .
J: TRBJ2-5
DNA: TGTGCCAGCAGCTCCCCCCGGACCCAAGAGACCCAGTACTTC
CDR3: CASSSPRTQETQYF

D: TRBD2
V: TRBV18
length: 16
size: .
J: TRBJ2-3
DNA: TGTGCCAGCTCACCGGTGACTAGCGGGGTCGCCGATACGCAGTATTTT
CDR3: CASSPVTSGVADTQYF

D: .
V: TRBV4-2
length: 14
size: .
J: TRBJ2-7
DNA: TGTGCCAGCAGCCAAGGTCCAGGGACGTTGGAGCAGTACTTC
CDR3: CASSQGPGTLEQYF

D: .
V: TRBV4-1
length: 12
size: .
J: TRBJ2-7
DNA: TGCGCCAGCAGCTCACTATCCTACGAGCAGTACTTC
CDR3: CASSSLSYEQYF

D: TRBD1
V: TRBV2
length: 15
size: .
J: TRBJ2-7
DNA: TGTGCCAGCAGTTTCCCCGGGACAGGAGCCTACGAGCAGTACTTC
CDR3: CASSFPGTGAYEQYF

D: TRBD1
V: TRBV6-4
length: 15
size: few
J: TRBJ1-6
DNA: TGTGCCAGCAGGCCCCGGGACAGGGTCGGTTCACCCCTCCACTTT
CDR3: CASRPRDRVGSPLHF

D: .
V: TRBV28
length: 12
size: .
J: TRBJ1-2
DNA: TGTGCCAGCACCCCCCTCCTGGGGGGCTACACCTTC
CDR3: CASTPLLGGYTF

D: TRBD1
V: TRBV6-1
length: 14
size: .
J: TRBJ1-2
DNA: TGTGCCAGCAGTGAAGGGACAGGACTCTATGGCTACACCTTC
CDR3: CASSEGTGLYGYTF

D: .
V: TRBV19
length: 16
size: once
J: TRBJ2-3
DNA: TGTGCCAGTAGTGGGCGAGACGGGGGGCACACAGATACGCAGTATTTT
CDR3: CASSGRDGGHTDTQYF

D: .
V: TRBV29-1
length: 16
size: .
J: TRBJ2-1
DNA: TGCAGCGTTGTGGGCCAGACAGGTCCTTCCTACAATGAGCAGTTCTTC
CDR3: CSVVGQTGPSYNEQFF

D: .
V: TRBV4-1
length: 11
size: .
J: TRBJ1-2
DNA: TGCGCCAGCAGCCATCGGGATGGCTACACCTTC
CDR3: CASSHRDGYTF

D: TRBD2
V: TRBV6-5
length: 14
size: .
J: TRBJ2-7
DNA: TGTGCCAGCAGTTCGGGACTAGCGGCCCTGGAGCAGTACTTC
CDR3: CASSSGLAALEQYF

D: TRBD2
V: TRBV6-5
length: 13
size: .
J: TRBJ2-7
DNA: TGTGCCAGCAAACGACAGCGGGGTTACGAGCAGTACTTC
CDR3: CASKRQRGYEQYF

D: TRBD2
V: TRBV5-1
length: 15
size: .
J: TRBJ2-3
DNA: TGCGCCAGCAAGGACTCGGGAGGCAACACAGATACGCAGTATTTT
CDR3: CASKDSGGNTDTQYF

D: .
V: TRBV25-1
length: 13
size: .
J: TRBJ1-1
DNA: TGTGCCAGCAGTGTCGACCTTGGGACTGAAGCTTTCTTT
CDR3: CASSVDLGTEAFF

D: TRBD2
V: TRBV9
length: 16
size: .
J: TRBJ2-7
DNA: TGTGCCAGCAGCCCGGGACTAGCGGGGGCTCCCTACGAGCAGTACTTC
CDR3: CASSPGLAGAPYEQYF

D: .
V: TRBV9
length: 11
size: once
J: TRBJ1-1
DNA: TGTGCCAGCAATGAGGGCACTGAAGCTTTCTTT
CDR3: CASNEGTEAFF

D: TRBD2
V: TRBV19
length: 16
size: .
J: TRBJ2-5
DNA: TGTGCCAGTAGTACCCTAGCGGGAGTAGGCGGGGAGACCCAGTACTTC
CDR3: CASSTLAGVGGETQYF

D: .
V: TRBV7-6
length: 13
size: .
J: TRBJ2-5
DNA: TGTGCCAGCAGCTTAGCCCCGCAAGAGACCCAGTACTTC
CDR3: CASSLAPQETQYF